What follows describes a single TCR beta chain. Its specificity is not known. This specimen belongs to a study of cytomegalovirus exposure and HLA in healthy donors. The overall study: Within an early data release were about 85 million unique TCRs drawn from HLA-typed donors.

The CDR3 contains 12 residues. The ends lost 6 bases at V and 6 bases at J; junction bases unmatched: 4. CDR1 is KGHSH and CDR2 is LQKENI in the germline V gene. Findings and caveats of the study: Later on, an analysis tied approximately 15,000 TCR beta sequences to HLA alleles at 0.05 false discovery rate.

The PCR made use of 60 Vbeta and 13 Jbeta primers. Sequenced by immunoSEQ multiplex PCR; TCRdb stores in-frame clones only, minus some. This sample lists tens of thousands of clones; its ten largest clones have 3.5% to 4.5%. The specimen was PBMCs. This TCR came from a man aged 18 to 30 in good health and CMV-seropositive. The V call is TRBV18, the J call TRBJ1-2; TRBD1 aligns across 7 bases. The CDR3 region is CASSSTGHGYTF. CDR3 nucleotides: TGTGCCAGCTCCTCGACAGGGCATGGCTACACCTTC.